One sample yielded the 24 T cell receptor beta chains listed below, sequenced in a study of blood T cell repertoires in COVID-19 (dated by TCRdb to the early 2020s). Library preparation used the immunoSEQ multiplex PCR assay. TCRdb provides this immuneACCESS table in a form limited to in-frame rearrangements. Some clones are lacking; in checked studies, under half of them reflect an unresolved V gene, and why the rest are absent is not known. This sample holds about 280,000 clones; roughly 85% were observed only once. The leading ten clones occupy 8.5% to 9.5% of the sample. Input material: peripheral blood. The receptors come from a woman in her forties or fifties who had recovered from COVID-19.

This rearrangement joins TRBV19 to TRBJ2-5; D may be TRBD2 (6 bases). Germline V CDR1 and CDR2: LNHDA, SQIVND (reference sequence). The CDR3 has 14 amino acids. The V end lost 6 bases, the J end lost 5 bases, and 16 bases lay between the germline ends. The CDR3 nucleotides are TGTGCCAGTAGCAGCGGGTCCACCCGGGAGACCCAGTACTTC. Translating gives CASSSGSTRETQYF.

This rearrangement joins TRBV24-1 to TRBJ2-3, with 10 bases matching TRBD1. CDR3 size: 21 residues. After removal of 4 bases from V and 2 bases from J, the junction contained 20 bases not matched to a gene. The germline CDR1 and CDR2 sequences are KGHDR and SFDVKD. DNA for the CDR3: TGTGCCACCAGTGAACCACACCAGGGGTCGACAGGGGGCGGACACACAGATACGCAGTATTTT. Amino acids: CATSEPHQGSTGGGHTDTQYF.

The chain employs TRBV10-3 and TRBJ1-2, with D hard to call. The CDR3 is made up of 13 amino acids. Trimming shortened V by 0 bases and J by 8 bases, and 10 bases separated the two germline ends. Per germline, CDR1 ENHRY and CDR2 SYGVKD. The CDR3 nucleotides read TGTGCCATCAGTGAGTCCCGGCCTAGGGGCTACACCTTC. Protein: CAISESRPRGYTF.

This clone showed up just once. The chain recombines TRBV28 with TRBJ2-5; a weak D match, TRBD2 (7 bases). The germline V and J ends were trimmed by 6 bases and 5 bases, with 13 bases remaining between them. The CDR3 totals 13 residues. CDR1 and CDR2 from the germline V gene are MDHEN and SYDVKM. The CDR3: CASRRGAVETQYF. CDR3 DNA sequence: TGTGCCAGCAGACGGGGGGCGGTGGAGACCCAGTACTTC.

This clone was seen just once. Written as DNA, the CDR3 is TGTGCCAGCAGCTTGTGGGCAGGGGGCACCACAGATACGCAGTATTTT. It encodes CASSLWAGGTTDTQYF. The chain links TRBV5-4 to TRBJ2-3, with TRBD1 identical over 8 bases. V shed 1 base and J 2 bases; nucleotides not matched to a gene: 6. The CDR3 sequence is 16 residues long. Germline assignment: CDR1 SGHNT and CDR2 YYREEE (reference sequence). Full variable domain (remainder filled in from reference TRBV5-4 and TRBJ2-3): ETGVTQSPTHLIKTRGQQVTLRCSSQSGHNTVSWYQQALGQGPQFIFQYYREEENGRGNFPPRFSGLQFPNYSSELNVNALELDDSALYLCASSLWAGGTTDTQYFGPGTRLTVL.

The genes are TRBV5-1 and TRBJ2-2, with a tentative D call TRBD2 (6 bases). Trimming cost V 4 bases and J 0 bases, with 13 bases left between them. Looked up from germline, CDR1 is SGHRS and CDR2 is YFSETQ. There are 16 residues in the CDR3. The CDR3 DNA is TGCGCCAGCAGCCGTCGGGACTTATCGAACACCGGGGAGCTGTTTTTT. It codes for CASSRRDLSNTGELFF.

The sample holds a few counts of this clone. The chain recombines TRBV3-1 (or the pseudogene TRBV3-2) with TRBJ2-7; 9 bases match TRBD2. Germline V gives CDR1 LGHDT, CDR2 YNNKEL (reference sequence). The CDR3 contains 15 residues. The V and J ends lost 4 bases and 5 bases, in that order; junction bases with no gene match: 9. This chain's CDR3 is CASSRGTSQGHEQYF. The DNA of the CDR3 is TGTGCCAGCAGCCGGGGGACTAGCCAAGGCCACGAGCAGTACTTC.

This chain links TRBV19 with TRBJ1-5; D possibly corresponds to TRBD1 (5 bases). Trimming shortened V by 7 bases and J by 0 bases, and 10 bases separated the two germline ends. Germline CDR1 LNHDA, CDR2 SQIVND (reference sequence). This CDR3 is built from 14 residues. The CDR3 region has the DNA TGTGCCAGTACTCGACAGCATAGCAATCAGCCCCAGCATTTT. This sequence encodes CASTRQHSNQPQHF.

V is TRBV28 and J is TRBJ1-4; tentatively, D is TRBD1 (5 bases). The ends were cut back, 7 bases at V and 4 bases at J, with 16 bases in the middle. Germline assignment: CDR1 MDHEN and CDR2 SYDVKM. There are 15 residues in the CDR3. The CDR3 DNA reads TGTGCCAGCAATGGGGCAGCCACATTTAATGAAAAACTGTTTTTT. It yields the protein CASNGAATFNEKLFF.

In DNA form, the CDR3 reads TGTGCCAGCAGCTTAGGCCGACTAGCGGGAAGTGGGGAGACCCAGTACTTC. Amino acids: CASSLGRLAGSGETQYF. The genes are TRBV7-3 and TRBJ2-5; 11 bases map to TRBD2. The CDR3 runs to 17 residues. Trimming removed 2 bases from V and 5 bases from J; junction bases left unmatched: 10. Germline V gene sequence: CDR1 SGHTA, CDR2 FQGTGA.

The J gene is TRBJ2-7, the V gene TRBV6-5, with TRBD2 matching over 9 bases. Germline V gene data show CDR1 as MNHEY and CDR2 as SVGAGI. J gave up 4 bases and V 6 bases, and 4 bases lay outside the gene matches. There are 13 residues in the CDR3. CDR3 in amino acids: CASRRGGEYEQYF. CDR3 DNA sequence: TGTGCCAGCAGGCGGGGGGGTGAGTACGAGCAGTACTTC.

This clone came up once. This chain links TRBV5-4 with TRBJ1-1, with D possibly TRBD1 on 5 matching bases. Germline lookup yields CDR1 SGHNT and CDR2 YYREEE (reference sequence). The V gene lost 4 bases and the J gene lost 7 bases, with 17 bases spanning the gap. The CDR3 runs 14 residues. In DNA, the CDR3 is TGTGCCAGCAGCCCTGGGGGACTGGTCGGTGAAGCTTTCTTT. This translates into CASSPGGLVGEAFF. The full variable domain, rest sourced from reference TRBV5-4 and TRBJ1-1, is ETGVTQSPTHLIKTRGQQVTLRCSSQSGHNTVSWYQQALGQGPQFIFQYYREEENGRGNFPPRFSGLQFPNYSSELNVNALELDDSALYLCASSPGGLVGEAFFGQGTRLTVV.

CDR3 DNA sequence: TGCGCCAGCAGCTCAGGAGGAGTCTTTATGAACACTGAAGCTTTCTTT. Translating gives CASSSGGVFMNTEAFF. The chain employs TRBV5-1 and TRBJ1-1; unclear D gene. V lost 3 bases and J 0 bases, leaving 15 bases between the germline ends. From germline, CDR1 is SGHRS and CDR2 YFSETQ. The CDR3 sequence is 16 residues long.

This clone was picked up one time. V and J are TRBV28 and TRBJ1-4; perhaps TRBD1 as D (6 bases). Germline lookup yields CDR1 MDHEN and CDR2 SYDVKM. The V end lost 5 bases, the J end lost 8 bases, and 18 bases lay between the germline ends. CDR3 length equals 15 residues. In DNA, the CDR3 is TGTGCCAGCAGTCTCGGGGGGCGGTTCGGGGAAAAACTGTTTTTT. It encodes CASSLGGRFGEKLFF.

This sequence joins TRBV27 and TRBJ1-2; unclear D gene. The CDR3 loop spans 13 amino acids. Germline lookup yields CDR1 MNHEY and CDR2 SMNVEV (reference sequence). V was pared by 3 bases and J by 8 bases, with 13 bases between. The CDR3 sequence: CASSFGNRGGYTF. In nucleotides, the CDR3 is TGTGCCAGCAGTTTCGGCAATCGGGGAGGCTACACCTTC.

J is TRBJ2-1 and V is TRBV2; 8 positions match TRBD2. In germline, CDR1 is SNHLY, CDR2 FYNNEI. J gave up 3 bases and V 8 bases, and 6 bases lay outside the gene matches. The CDR3 is 14 residues long. The CDR3 protein is CASVRTSGYNEQFF. The CDR3 nucleotides read TGTGCCAGCGTCCGAACTAGCGGCTACAATGAGCAGTTCTTC.

The chain carries TRBV7-2 and TRBJ1-2, with a tentative D call TRBD1 (5 bases). Germline values: CDR1 SGHTA, CDR2 FQGNSA. CDR3 length equals 14 residues. Trimming removed 5 bases at V and 8 bases at J, with 18 bases between. The CDR3 here is CASSTEAGTGGYTF. The DNA of the CDR3 is TGTGCCAGCAGCACCGAGGCGGGGACCGGGGGCTACACCTTC.

This clone has more than one count but fewer than ten. This rearrangement joins TRBV7-8 to TRBJ1-1, with 8 bases fitting TRBD1. V dropped 5 bases and J dropped 4; count of bases not matched to a gene: 6. Germline values: CDR1 SGHVS, CDR2 FQNEAQ. The CDR3 contains 14 residues. Written as DNA, the CDR3 is TGTGCCAGCAGCCGAGGACAGGGAGGCACTGAAGCTTTCTTT. Residues: CASSRGQGGTEAFF.

The chain has TRBV6-2 or TRBV6-3 and TRBJ1-4; D is unresolved. The CDR3 contains 13 residues. Germline CDR1 reads MNHEY; CDR2 reads SVGEGT. V lost 5 bases and J lost 4, with 8 bases in between. This chain's CDR3 is CASSPEVNEKLFF. In DNA, the CDR3 is TGTGCCAGCAGTCCCGAGGTTAATGAAAAACTGTTTTTT.

This clone was observed a few times. This same CDR3 is encoded by further DNA sequences in the sample. The V gene is TRBV28, the J gene TRBJ2-4; 8 bases agree with TRBD2. CDR3 length equals 14 residues. CDR1 and CDR2 from the germline V gene are MDHEN and SYDVKM. J gave up 1 base and V 4 bases, and 0 bases lay outside the gene matches. For the CDR3, the DNA is TGTGCCAGCAGTTCGGGAGGGGCCAAAAACATTCAGTACTTC. Translated, it gives CASSSGGAKNIQYF. Full variable domain (remainder filled in from reference TRBV28 and TRBJ2-4): DVKVTQSSRYLVKRTGEKVFLECVQDMDHENMFWYRQDPGLGLRLIYFSYDVKMKEKGDIPEGYSVSREKKERFSLILESASTNQTSMYLCASSSGGAKNIQYFGAGTRLSVL.

This chain joins TRBV19 and TRBJ2-1, with 9 bases aligning to TRBD2. The CDR3 length is 17 residues. Germline assignment: CDR1 LNHDA and CDR2 SQIVND (reference sequence). V lost 1 base, J lost 0 bases, and 4 bases stayed unmatched. This CDR3 reads CASSIGTGLASYNEQFF. CDR3 DNA: TGTGCCAGTAGTATAGGGACGGGACTAGCCTCCTACAATGAGCAGTTCTTC.

V gene TRBV6-5 combines with J gene TRBJ1-3; no clear D gene. V was trimmed by 0 bases and J by 0 bases, leaving 9 bases between them. In germline, CDR1 is MNHEY, CDR2 SVGAGI. The CDR3 runs to 16 residues. CDR3 residues: CASSYSRFTSGNTIYF. Here the CDR3 DNA reads TGTGCCAGCAGTTACTCCCGGTTCACCTCTGGAAACACCATATATTTT.

The CDR3 spells CASSLSGGGEQYF. In DNA, the CDR3 is TGTGCCAGCAGTTTATCTGGGGGCGGCGAGCAGTACTTC. The genes are TRBV12-3 or TRBV12-4 and TRBJ2-7, with D perhaps matching TRBD1 (6 bases). V dropped 2 bases and J dropped 6 bases, with 11 bases sitting between them. The CDR3 is made up of 13 amino acids.

The DNA of the CDR3 is TGTGCCATCAGTGCCTCTTCAGATACGCAGTATTTT. Its protein product is CAISASSDTQYF. The chain carries TRBV10-3 and TRBJ2-3; D gene uncertain. Trimming took off 4 bases at V and 4 bases at J, with 6 bases between the two ends. The germline V gene encodes CDR1 ENHRY and CDR2 SYGVKD. The CDR3 covers 12 residues.